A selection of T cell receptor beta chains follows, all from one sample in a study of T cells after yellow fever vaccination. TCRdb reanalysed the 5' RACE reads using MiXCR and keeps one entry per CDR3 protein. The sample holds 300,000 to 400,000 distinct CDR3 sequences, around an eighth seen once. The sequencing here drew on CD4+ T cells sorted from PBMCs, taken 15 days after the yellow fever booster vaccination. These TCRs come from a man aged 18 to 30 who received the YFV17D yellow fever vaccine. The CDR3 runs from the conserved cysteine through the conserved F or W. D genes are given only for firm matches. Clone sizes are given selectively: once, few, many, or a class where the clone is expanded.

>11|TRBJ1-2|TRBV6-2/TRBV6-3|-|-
TGTGCCAGCAGTGACGCTTATGGCTACACCTTC
CASSDAYGYTF
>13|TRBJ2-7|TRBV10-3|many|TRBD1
TGTGCCATCAGTGGACAGGGCCCCTACGAGCAGTACTTC
CAISGQGPYEQYF
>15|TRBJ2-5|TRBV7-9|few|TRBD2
TGTGCCAGCAGCCCTAGTCTAGCGGGGATTGGGGCCCAGTACTTC
CASSPSLAGIGAQYF
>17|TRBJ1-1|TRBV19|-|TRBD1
TGTGCCAGTAGTAACCTGACAGGGGGCGCGAAGAACACTGAAGCTTTCTTT
CASSNLTGGAKNTEAFF
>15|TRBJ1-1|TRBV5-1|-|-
TGCGCCAGCATACCAACCCCGGCCGAGAACACTGAAGCTTTCTTT
CASIPTPAENTEAFF
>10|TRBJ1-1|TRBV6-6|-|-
TGTGCCAGCAGTTATGTTGAAGCTTTCTTT
CASSYVEAFF
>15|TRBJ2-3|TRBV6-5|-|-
TGTGCCAGCAGTTCTAGAGGGTCAGGGAGAGATACGCAGTATTTT
CASSSRGSGRDTQYF
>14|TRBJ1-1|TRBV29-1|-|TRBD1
TGCAGCGTTTCGCGACAGGGGAGGGACACTGAAGCTTTCTTT
CSVSRQGRDTEAFF
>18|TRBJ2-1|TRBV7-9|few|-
TGTGCCAGCAGCTTAATCCGACGGGGGGCTGGCTCCTACAATGAGCAGTTCTTC
CASSLIRRGAGSYNEQFF
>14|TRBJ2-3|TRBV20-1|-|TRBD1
TGCAGTGCTAGTCAAGGGGGCCTCACAGATACGCAGTATTTT
CSASQGGLTDTQYF
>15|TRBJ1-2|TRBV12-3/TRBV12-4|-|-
TGTGCCAGCAGTTTAAAGGGGATAGTAAACTATGGCTACACCTTC
CASSLKGIVNYGYTF
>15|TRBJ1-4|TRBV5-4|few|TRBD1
TGTGCCAGCAGCACCCAGGGGGGGCTTCTTGAAAAACTGTTTTTT
CASSTQGGLLEKLFF
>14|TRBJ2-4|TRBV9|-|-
TGTGCCAGCAGCGGGGACCTAGCCAAAAACATTCAGTACTTC
CASSGDLAKNIQYF
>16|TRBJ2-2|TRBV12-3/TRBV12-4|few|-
TGTGCCAGCAGCCAACGTATATATCAGGGTGGCGGGGAGCTGTTTTTT
CASSQRIYQGGGELFF
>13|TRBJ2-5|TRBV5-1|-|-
TGCGCCAGCAGCTCCGACAGTTATGAGACCCAGTACTTC
CASSSDSYETQYF
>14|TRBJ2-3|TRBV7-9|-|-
TGTGCCAGCAGCTTTGAAGCGGGCAAAGGGGCGCAGTATTTT
CASSFEAGKGAQYF
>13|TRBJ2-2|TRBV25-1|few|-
TGTGCCAGCAGTGAATATCCGGGATGGGAGCTGTTTTTT
CASSEYPGWELFF
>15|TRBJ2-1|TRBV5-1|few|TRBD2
TGCGCCAGCAGCGGGAGGACTAGCGGGGGAAATGAGCAGTTCTTC
CASSGRTSGGNEQFF
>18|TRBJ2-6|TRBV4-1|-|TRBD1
TGCGCCAGCAGCGAAAAAGGACAGGTGATCTCTGGGGCCAACGTCCTGACTTTC
CASSEKGQVISGANVLTF
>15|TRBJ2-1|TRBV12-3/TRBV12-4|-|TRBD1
TGTGCCAGCAGTCTCCCACTGACAGGGCGCAATGAGCAGTTCTTC
CASSLPLTGRNEQFF
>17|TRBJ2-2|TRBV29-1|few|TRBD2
TGCAGCGTTGCAAAAGGAGCGGGGGCGAGTCCCACCGGGGAGCTGTTTTTT
CSVAKGAGASPTGELFF
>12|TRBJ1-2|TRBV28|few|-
TGTGCCAGCAGTTTTTCCAGCTATGGCTACACCTTC
CASSFSSYGYTF
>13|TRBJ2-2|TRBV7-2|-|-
TGTGCCAGCAGCATACTATTCACCGGGGAGCTGTTTTTT
CASSILFTGELFF
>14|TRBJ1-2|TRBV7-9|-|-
TGTGCCAGCAGCCCGAGGGAGGGAGGCTATGGCTACACCTTC
CASSPREGGYGYTF
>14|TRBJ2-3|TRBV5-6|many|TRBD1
TGTGCCACCCGGGTACAGGGGGCGTCGGATACGCAGTATTTT
CATRVQGASDTQYF
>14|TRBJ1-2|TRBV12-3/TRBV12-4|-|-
TGTGCCAGCAGTCAGGGGCAGGGGAGTTATGGCTACACCTTC
CASSQGQGSYGYTF
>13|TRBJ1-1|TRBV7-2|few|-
TGTGCCAGCAGCTCCCAGGGGTACACTGAAGCTTTCTTT
CASSSQGYTEAFF
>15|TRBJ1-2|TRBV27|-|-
TGTGCCAGCAGCCCCGGGCCGGGAGGGGGATATGGCTACACCTTC
CASSPGPGGGYGYTF
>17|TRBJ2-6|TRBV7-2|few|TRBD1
TGTGCCAGTCAGGGGACAGGGACAAGCTCTGGGGCCAACGTCCTGACTTTC
CASQGTGTSSGANVLTF
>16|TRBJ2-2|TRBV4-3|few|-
TGCGCCAGCAGCCCCTTTAGTCCGGGGAACACCGGGGAGCTGTTTTTT
CASSPFSPGNTGELFF
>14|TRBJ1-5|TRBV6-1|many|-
TGTGCCAGCAGTGGTCAAACGTGGAATCAGCCCCAGCATTTT
CASSGQTWNQPQHF
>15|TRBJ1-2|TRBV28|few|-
TGTGCCAGCAGTTTAGTTGGCAGGGCTAACTATGGCTACACCTTC
CASSLVGRANYGYTF
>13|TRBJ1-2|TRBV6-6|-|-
TGTGCCAGCACTGGAGCTGCCTGGGATGGCTACACCTTC
CASTGAAWDGYTF
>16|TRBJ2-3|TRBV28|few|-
TGTGCCAGCAGTAGGGAGCGGTCGAGGCCCACAGATACGCAGTATTTT
CASSRERSRPTDTQYF
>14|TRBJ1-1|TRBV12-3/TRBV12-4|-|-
TGTGCCAGCAGTTTAAACGCAGTTAACACTGAAGCTTTCTTT
CASSLNAVNTEAFF
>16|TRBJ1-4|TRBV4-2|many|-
TGTGCCAGCAGCCAAGATCCGGGCTCCACTAATGAAAAACTGTTTTTT
CASSQDPGSTNEKLFF
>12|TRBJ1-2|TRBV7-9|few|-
TGTGCCAGCAGGTCTCGGGGATATGGCTACACCTTC
CASRSRGYGYTF
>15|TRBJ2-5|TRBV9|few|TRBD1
TGTGCCAGCAGCGTCCAAGGGACAGCCCAAGAGACCCAGTACTTC
CASSVQGTAQETQYF
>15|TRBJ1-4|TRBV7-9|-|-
TGTGCCAGCAGCTTAGGCGGATTCGGAAACGAAAAACTGTTTTTT
CASSLGGFGNEKLFF
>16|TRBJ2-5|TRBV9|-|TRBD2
TGTGCCAGCAGCGTCCGACTAGCGGCAACCGCAGAGACCCAGTACTTC
CASSVRLAATAETQYF
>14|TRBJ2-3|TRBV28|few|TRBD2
TGTGCCAGCTGCGGCGGGGGTAGCACAGATACGCAGTATTTT
CASCGGGSTDTQYF
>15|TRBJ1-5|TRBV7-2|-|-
TGTGCCAGCAGCTTAGCCAGGGGCAGCAATCAGCCCCAGCATTTT
CASSLARGSNQPQHF
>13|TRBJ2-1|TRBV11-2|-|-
TGTGCCAGCAGCTCCGGGCTGGAGTTCGAGCAGTTCTTC
CASSSGLEFEQFF
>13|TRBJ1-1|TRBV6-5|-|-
TGTGCCAGCAGTTACCTGGGTACCACTGAAGCTTTCTTT
CASSYLGTTEAFF
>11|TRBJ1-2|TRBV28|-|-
TGTGTAGGAGGGGACTTCTATGGCTACACCTTC
CVGGDFYGYTF
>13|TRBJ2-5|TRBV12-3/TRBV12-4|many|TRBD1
TGTGCCAGCAGTTGGACAGGGCAAGAGACCCAGTACTTC
CASSWTGQETQYF
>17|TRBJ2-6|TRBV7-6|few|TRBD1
TGTGCCAGCAGCTCCGGACAGGGGAACTCTGGGGCCAACGTCCTGACTTTC
CASSSGQGNSGANVLTF
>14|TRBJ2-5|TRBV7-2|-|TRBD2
TGTGCCAGCAGCTTAGCCTGGGAGGGAGAGACCCAGTACTTC
CASSLAWEGETQYF
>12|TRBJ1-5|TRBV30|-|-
TGTGCCTGGGGCCAGGCCCTTCAGCCCCAGCATTTT
CAWGQALQPQHF
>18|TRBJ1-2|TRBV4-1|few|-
TGCGCCAGCAGCCGAGACAGAATGCGCCATCCAATTAACTATGGCTACACCTTC
CASSRDRMRHPINYGYTF
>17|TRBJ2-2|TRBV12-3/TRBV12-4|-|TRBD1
TGTGCCAGCAGTTTAGGGAGGGGACAGGGAAACACCGGGGAGCTGTTTTTT
CASSLGRGQGNTGELFF
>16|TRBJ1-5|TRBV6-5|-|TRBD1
TGTGCCAGCAGCCCTGGGACAGACTATAGCAATCAGCCCCAGCATTTT
CASSPGTDYSNQPQHF
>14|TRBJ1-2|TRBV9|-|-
TGTGCCAGCAGCGTAGATCGGGGCGGGTATGGCTACACCTTC
CASSVDRGGYGYTF
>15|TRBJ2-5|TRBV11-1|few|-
TGTGCCAGCAGCTTACAGGCGCCCATCCAAGAGACCCAGTACTTC
CASSLQAPIQETQYF
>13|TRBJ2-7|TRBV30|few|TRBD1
TGTGCCGCGGACAGGAATCCGACCTACGAGCAGTACTTC
CAADRNPTYEQYF
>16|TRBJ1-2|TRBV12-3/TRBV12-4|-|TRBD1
TGTGCCAGCAGCACTCCCGGGACAGGGGGCGCCTATGGCTACACCTTC
CASSTPGTGGAYGYTF